The next 25 T cell receptor beta chains were all read from a single sample in a study of regulatory T cells in long-lasting Graves disease. The time point: newly diagnosed GD, antithyroid drugs for less than 3 months. Construction of the TCR library relied on RNA isolated from PBMCs. Building of the TCR beta libraries involved iRepertoire HTBI primers and Arm-PCR of CDR3 regions. TCRdb re-called the multiplex PCR reads through MiXCR, storing one row per CDR3 protein. Of approximately 560,000 distinct CDR3 sequences in the sample, about 16% were seen once. This same sample was also taken into another study, of T cells in Graves' hyperthyroidism and ophthalmopathy.

The specimen comprised peripheral blood mononuclear cells (PBMCs), sampled at new diagnosis, from a patient treated with antithyroid drugs. The receptors shown here come from a man aged 18 to 35 with Graves disease.

The table lists this clonotype with many counts. The chain carries TRBV11-2 and TRBJ1-1; D uncertain. This CDR3 is 14 amino acids long. Germline lookup yields CDR1 SGHAT and CDR2 FQNNGV. The germline V and J ends were trimmed by 5 bases and 1 base, with 11 bases remaining between them. The CDR3, as DNA: TGTGCCAGCAGCCTCGCGGCTAAGAACACTGAAGCTTTCTTT. The encoded protein is CASSLAAKNTEAFF.

This chain connects TRBV28 to TRBJ1-2; D perhaps matches TRBD1 (6 bases). Germline-derived CDR1 and CDR2 are MDHEN and SYDVKM. V was shortened by 6 bases and J by 4 bases, with 21 bases between the two germline ends. The CDR3 sequence is 16 residues long. CDR3 nucleotide sequence: TGTGCCAGCAGCCTAGGACAGTACTCTCTTGGCTATGGCTACACCTTC. Encoded protein: CASSLGQYSLGYGYTF.

This clonotype was detected a few times. The rearrangement joins TRBV5-4 to TRBJ2-3, with D unclear. The CDR3 runs to 15 residues. Deletions cut 7 bases from V and 1 base from J, with 16 bases between. CDR1 is SGHNT and CDR2 is YYREEE in the germline V gene (reference sequence). The CDR3 DNA is TGTGCCAGCCATGACATATCGTGGGGCACAGATACGCAGTATTTT. As protein: CASHDISWGTDTQYF.

This clonotype was found a few times. The chain couples TRBV30 to TRBJ2-3; TRBD1 agrees at 10 bases. The germline gives CDR1 GTSNPN, CDR2 SVGIG (reference sequence). V gave up 8 bases and J gave up 2 bases; unmatched junction bases: 7. The CDR3 runs 14 residues. In DNA, the CDR3 is TGTGCCGGATCGGGACAGGGGATCACAGATACGCAGTATTTT. Its translation is CAGSGQGITDTQYF.

The table lists this clonotype with many counts. The genes are TRBV28 and TRBJ1-1, with a tentative D call TRBD1 (5 bases). The V and J ends lost 4 bases and 1 base respectively, with 16 bases between them. Germline V gene sequence: CDR1 MDHEN, CDR2 SYDVKM. The CDR3 contains 16 residues. The CDR3 DNA is TGTGCCAGCAGTTCGTATAGACAGCTACCGAACACTGAAGCTTTCTTT. It specifies CASSSYRQLPNTEAFF.

There are many counts of this clonotype. The chain combines TRBV18 with TRBJ2-5; no firm D call. Trimming removed 3 bases at V and 5 bases at J, with 10 bases between. The CDR3 consists of 13 residues. Germline CDR1 KGHSH, CDR2 LQKENI. CDR3 in amino acids: CASSPEIYETQYF. CDR3 coding DNA: TGTGCCAGCTCACCCGAAATCTACGAGACCCAGTACTTC.

V and J are TRBV2 and TRBJ1-2, with D perhaps TRBD1 (5 bases). The CDR3 loop spans 13 amino acids. V was cut by 6 bases and J by 3 bases, with 11 bases left in between. CDR1 and CDR2 from the germline V gene are SNHLY and FYNNEI. The chain's CDR3 is CASRGDRHYGYTF. CDR3 nucleotide sequence: TGTGCCAGCAGGGGGGACCGTCACTATGGCTACACCTTC.

A note on this clonotype: A much more abundant neighbour one base away suggests this may be a read error. The conserved phenylalanine or tryptophan is not found at the CDR3 terminus, so this likely reflects a read error. This rearrangement joins TRBV30 to TRBJ1-1, with D unclear. The CDR3 spans 12 residues. V was shortened by 1 base and J by 4 bases, with 7 bases between the two germline ends. The germline gives CDR1 GTSNPN, CDR2 SVGIG (reference sequence). In DNA, the CDR3 is TGTGCCTGGAGTGCCTCAAGCACTGAAGCTTTCCTT. Residues: CAWSASSTEAFL.

This clonotype was picked up many times. The rearrangement uses TRBV30 and TRBJ2-7, with unresolved D. CDR3 length equals 12 residues. Germline values: CDR1 GTSNPN, CDR2 SVGIG (reference sequence). V shed 0 bases and J shed 2 bases, with 5 bases lying between them. The DNA of the CDR3 is TGTGCCTGGAGTGTCGGTCCCTACGAGCAGTACTTC. Translation: CAWSVGPYEQYF.

On this clonotype itself: At one end the junction does not follow the germline gene, possibly because of a read error. This sequence joins TRBV7-3 and TRBJ2-1; a possible D gene is TRBD2 (6 bases). Germline-derived CDR1 and CDR2 are SGHTA and FQGTGA. The CDR3 spans 14 residues. The CDR3 region has the DNA TGTGCCAGCAGCTTTAGCGGCTTCTACAAAGAGCAGTTCTTC. This translates into CASSFSGFYKEQFF.

This clonotype was observed at least ten times. The chain links TRBV7-3 to TRBJ2-7; the D is unclear. Trimming removed 6 bases at V and 1 base at J, with 10 bases between. The CDR3 contains 13 residues. Germline V gives CDR1 SGHTA, CDR2 FQGTGA. This CDR3 is CASSPPHSYEQYF. For the CDR3, the DNA is TGTGCCAGCAGTCCACCCCATTCCTACGAGCAGTACTTC.

Only a few counts were recorded for this clonotype. The chain combines TRBV28 with TRBJ2-5; D possibly corresponds to TRBD1 (6 bases). CDR1 and CDR2 from the germline V gene are MDHEN and SYDVKM. The V gene lost 7 bases and the J gene lost 0 bases, with 18 bases spanning the gap. The CDR3 consists of 16 residues. The DNA for the CDR3 is TGTGCCAGCACCTTAGGGGGTAGACCGAACCAAGAGACCCAGTACTTC. Its protein is CASTLGGRPNQETQYF.

There are many counts of this clonotype. The rearrangement uses TRBV3-1 and TRBJ1-1, with 7 nucleotides matching TRBD1. The CDR3 is made up of 11 amino acids. CDR1 is LGHDT, CDR2 YNNKEL, per germline (reference sequence). The trim removed 6 bases at V and 7 bases at J, leaving 2 bases unmatched. This CDR3 reads CASRGDSEAFF. The CDR3 bases are TGTGCCAGCAGAGGGGACAGTGAAGCTTTCTTT.

This rearrangement joins TRBV4-2 to TRBJ1-5; the D gene is possibly TRBD1 (5 bases). In germline, CDR1 is LGHNA, CDR2 YNFKEQ. This CDR3 region has 15 residues. The V gene lost 1 base and the J gene lost 6 bases, with 13 bases spanning the gap. The CDR3 loop is CASSQGNRGGQPQHF. The DNA of the CDR3 is TGTGCCAGCAGCCAAGGTAACCGGGGCGGTCAGCCCCAGCATTTT.

This clonotype was seen many times. V is TRBV9 and J is TRBJ2-5, with 10 nucleotides matching TRBD2. The germline gives CDR1 SGDLS, CDR2 YYNGEE. V was clipped by 4 bases and J by 9 bases; unmatched bases: 12. The CDR3 covers 15 residues. The chain's CDR3 is CASSPGTSDPDSQYF. Written as DNA, the CDR3 is TGTGCCAGCAGCCCAGGGACTAGCGACCCAGACTCCCAGTACTTC. The full variable domain, with the rest looked up from reference TRBV9 and TRBJ2-5, is DSGVTQTPKHLITATGQRVTLRCSPRSGDLSVYWYQQSLDQGLQFLIQYYNGEERAKGNILERFSAQQFPDLHSELNLSSLELGDSALYFCASSPGTSDPDSQYFGPGTRLLVL.

This clonotype was detected ten times or more. The V gene is TRBV30, the J gene TRBJ1-2, with no clear D. The germline CDR1 and CDR2 sequences are GTSNPN and SVGIG (reference sequence). V dropped 0 bases and J dropped 12 bases, with 17 bases sitting between them. The CDR3 has 13 amino acids. The CDR3 loop reads CAWSVPELTGDTF. In nucleotides, the CDR3 is TGTGCCTGGAGTGTCCCAGAATTGACTGGGGACACCTTC.

This clonotype was detected many times. The V call is TRBV5-1, the J call TRBJ1-2; no clear D. Trimming took off 7 bases at V and 7 bases at J, with 17 bases between the two ends. The CDR3 runs 13 residues. Germline CDR1 SGHRS, CDR2 YFSETQ. The CDR3 is CASAPDPTFGYTF. The CDR3 region has the DNA TGCGCCAGCGCCCCAGATCCCACTTTTGGCTACACCTTC.

This clonotype was counted ten times or more. The V gene is TRBV12-3 or TRBV12-4, the J gene TRBJ2-5, with D unresolved. The CDR3 is 14 residues long. Trimming removed 3 bases at V and 4 bases at J, with 12 bases between. The CDR3 coding sequence is TGTGCCAGCAGTTTCGAGAGGAGCTCAGAGACCCAGTACTTC. Encoded protein: CASSFERSSETQYF.

Only a few counts were recorded for this clonotype. The gene calls are TRBV3-1 and TRBJ1-2; D gene ambiguous. The CDR3 is made up of 13 amino acids. Germline CDR1 and CDR2: LGHDT and YNNKEL (reference sequence). V was pared by 9 bases and J by 2 bases, with 13 bases between. The CDR3 sequence is CASEITENYGYTF. The CDR3 DNA sequence: TGTGCCAGTGAGATTACAGAAAACTATGGCTACACCTTC. The variable domain in full, completed from reference TRBV3-1 and TRBJ1-2, reads DTAVSQTPKYLVTQMGNDKSIKCEQNLGHDTMYWYKQDSKKFLKIMFSYNNKELIINETVPNRFSPKSPDKAHLNLHINSLELGDSAVYFCASEITENYGYTFGSGTRLTVV.

The chain couples TRBV4-1 to TRBJ1-1; no reliable D call. Germline CDR1 reads MGHRA; CDR2 reads YSYEKL. CDR3 length: 16 residues. V gave up 3 bases and J gave up 5 bases, with 19 bases separating them. CDR3: CASSQFVERRTTEAFF. The CDR3 nucleotides read TGCGCCAGCAGCCAGTTTGTCGAGCGTCGTACGACTGAAGCTTTCTTT.

This clonotype was seen many times. The rearrangement uses TRBV20-1 and TRBJ2-7; D is unresolved. The CDR3 runs 11 residues. V was shortened by 4 bases and J by 2 bases, with 6 bases between the two germline ends. CDR1 is DFQATT and CDR2 is SNEGSKA in the germline V gene (reference sequence). The CDR3 DNA reads as TGCAGTGCTATCAGTGCCTACGAGCAGTACTTC. Translation gives CSAISAYEQYF.

This clonotype appeared many times. The CDR3 nucleotides read TGTGCCAGCAGTTCGCCGGGACTAGCTTCCTACGAGCAGTACTTC. It encodes CASSSPGLASYEQYF. The rearrangement joins TRBV6-5 to TRBJ2-7; 9 bases match TRBD2. The junction had 5 bases not matched to a gene; V was cut back by 4 bases and J by 1 base. Germline CDR1 and CDR2: MNHEY and SVGAGI. The CDR3 contains 15 residues.

The rearrangement uses TRBV20-1 and TRBJ2-7; 8 nucleotides align to TRBD2. V lost 5 bases to trimming and J lost 2 bases; unmatched junction nucleotides: 11. The CDR3 runs 15 residues. In germline, CDR1 is DFQATT, CDR2 SNEGSKA (reference sequence). Here the CDR3 DNA reads TGCAGTGCTTGGCCTCGGGAGGGGGGGGCCTACGAGCAGTACTTC. Amino acid sequence: CSAWPREGGAYEQYF.

This chain connects TRBV20-1 to TRBJ2-1, with D perhaps TRBD2 (6 bases). The ends were cut back, 2 bases at V and 3 bases at J, with 14 bases in the middle. The CDR3 loop spans 15 amino acids. Germline CDR1 and CDR2: DFQATT and SNEGSKA (reference sequence). The CDR3 here is CSARPAGRIYNEQFF. DNA of the CDR3: TGCAGTGCTAGACCTGCGGGACGGATCTACAATGAGCAGTTCTTC.

This clonotype was detected only a few times. The rearrangement links TRBV27 to TRBJ2-3; TRBD2 matches at 7 bases. The DNA end is a closer match to TRBJ2-7, so the J assignment may be wrong. The germline CDR1 and CDR2 sequences are MNHEY and SMNVEV (reference sequence). The CDR3 is 15 amino acids. The CDR3 sequence: CASSLLSGNPSEQYF. CDR3 nucleotide sequence: TGTGCCAGCTCCCTATTAAGCGGGAACCCCTCCGAGCAGTACTTC.